These T cell receptor beta chains were read from a single sample in a study of cytotoxic CD8 clonotypes in ibrutinib-treated CLL. Assay used: immunoSEQ multiplex PCR; TCRdb lists only in-frame clones, some missing. The sample yields hundreds of thousands of clones, 67% seen once. Sequences were derived from PBMCs, sampled after 36 months of ibrutinib treatment. The receptors come from a human donor with chronic lymphocytic leukemia. Both conserved end residues are trimmed from each CDR3. Fields, in order: V gene, CDR3 protein.

>TRBV5-1
ASSFRGPTDTQY
>TRBV6-7
ASSYSWGRVYEQY
>TRBV5-1
ASSLAPIVSGNTIY
>TRBV5-6
ASSLVTGGGYEQY
>TRBV4-1
ASSQDQREGRETQY
>TRBV6-5
ASSYWGQGSPLH
>TRBV28
ASSLVGSWSEQY
>TRBV6-5
ASSYVVGGNTEAF
>TRBV6-5
ASSTRASWGEKLF
>TRBV11-2
ASSFDQFRDRENTEAF
>TRBV15
ATLIFGGVHEQY
>TRBV11-2
ASSLGTGNSPLH
>TRBV6-6
ASSYVSYGYT
>TRBV19
ASSIGFQGFHTEAF
>TRBV7-6
ASSLEGQGSYEQY
>TRBV5-1
ASSLHRGQFTDTQY
>TRBV18
ASSPTRTSGKNEQF
>TRBV2
ASRDYGGSQQY
>TRBV7-9
SGWSGTDTQY
>TRBV5-1
ASSLGPSPYNEQF
>TRBV18
ASSSLWGENSPLH
>TRBV29-1
SVAHQLTDTQY
>TRBV28
ASSLVTDTQY
>TRBV28
ASSPGSRTGGGYT
>TRBV11-3
ASSQGLAAGDTQY
>TRBV19
ASSTAWGGVYEQY
>TRBV7-6
ASSLGQGYTDTQY
>TRBV5-1
ASSLQGRETQY
>TRBV27
ASSVPPNYNEQF
>TRBV5-1
ASSLTSGSHYNYEQY
>TRBV5-1
ASRPAGEIGELF
>TRBV20-1
SAGVRDL
>TRBV6-5
ASSYQSTDTQY
>TRBV29-1
SVRTGSWAEQY
>TRBV11-3
ASSLAGGTEDTQY
>TRBV2
ASSPRLAGRGEQF
>TRBV6-5
ASSYGGQGREQY
>TRBV13
ASSTHGQGAATEAF
>TRBV29-1
SVIGQGTIRTGELF
>TRBV10-1
ASSDQGMTNTGELF
>TRBV7-2
ASSFLGTSGNLIYGELF
>TRBV7-6
ASSPEQVANTEAF
>TRBV5-1
ASSPITGETQY
>TRBV5-1
ASSPTRYGYT
>TRBV20-1
SARELETQY
>TRBV7-9
ASSWTGVLGEQY
>TRBV21-1
ASRDRAYNEQF
>TRBV18
ASSPARTGFGNEQF